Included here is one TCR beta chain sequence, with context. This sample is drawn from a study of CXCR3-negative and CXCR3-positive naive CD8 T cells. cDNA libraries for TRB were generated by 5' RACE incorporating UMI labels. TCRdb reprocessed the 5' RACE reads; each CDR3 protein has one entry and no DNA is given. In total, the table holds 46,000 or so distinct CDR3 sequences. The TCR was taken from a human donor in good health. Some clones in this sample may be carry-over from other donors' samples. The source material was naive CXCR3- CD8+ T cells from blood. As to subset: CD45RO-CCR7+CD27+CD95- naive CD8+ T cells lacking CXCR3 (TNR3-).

The CDR3 spells CASSLGDRDLYNEQFF. The chain has TRBV5-1 and TRBJ2-1; TCRdb designates TRBD1, a call that cannot be tested without DNA. CDR3 length: 16 residues. Germline V CDR1 and CDR2: SGHRS, YFSETQ.